A single sample is the source of the 7 T cell receptor beta chains below, sequenced in a study of T cell responses to AZD1222 COVID-19 vaccine. TCRdb's copy holds only in-frame clones and misses some; the assay was immunoSEQ multiplex PCR. The sample has under 200,000 clones, around 90% seen once. The specimen comprised peripheral blood, sampled on day 0 of AZD1222 vaccination. Every receptor here comes from an adult in good health.

The CDR3 here is CASSSPGQGGNTEAFF. CDR3 sequence (DNA): TGTGCCAGCAGTTCACCCGGACAGGGCGGGAACACTGAAGCTTTCTTT. The gene calls are TRBV6-6 and TRBJ1-1; 8 bases align to TRBD1. V dropped 4 bases and J dropped 1; count of bases not matched to a gene: 8. The CDR3 sequence is 16 residues long. Looked up from germline, CDR1 is MNHNY and CDR2 is SVGAGI (reference sequence).

V and J are TRBV19 and TRBJ1-2; perhaps TRBD1 as D (6 bases). The germline V and J ends were trimmed by 7 bases and 1 base, with 16 bases remaining between them. The CDR3 runs 15 residues. Germline V gene data show CDR1 as LNHDA and CDR2 as SQIVND (reference sequence). This CDR3 is CASNNGQNLNYGYTF. In DNA form, the CDR3 reads TGTGCCAGTAATAATGGACAGAACCTTAACTATGGCTACACCTTC.

This clone came up once. The chain combines TRBV6-5 with TRBJ2-1; 8 bases match TRBD1. The CDR3 extends over 14 amino acids. With 7 bases clipped from V and 8 bases from J, the junction kept 10 bases outside the gene matches. In germline, CDR1 is MNHEY, CDR2 SVGAGI. CDR3 loop: CASTERTGFHEQFF. The DNA of the CDR3 is TGTGCCAGCACCGAGAGGACAGGGTTTCATGAGCAGTTCTTC.

The chain has TRBV5-6 and TRBJ1-2, with D possibly TRBD1 on 5 matching bases. V lost 2 bases to trimming and J lost 0 bases, with 11 bases between them. The CDR3 sequence is 15 residues long. The germline gives CDR1 SGHDT, CDR2 YYEEEE. The CDR3 DNA reads TGTGCCAGCAGCTTTTTCGGGGGAGCTAACTATGGCTACACCTTC. Encoded protein: CASSFFGGANYGYTF.

The CDR3 sequence: CASGNRGGNQPQHF. The DNA for the CDR3 is TGTGCCAGCGGCAACAGGGGTGGCAATCAGCCCCAGCATTTT. This chain uses TRBV27 with TRBJ1-5; 7 positions match TRBD1. The CDR3 consists of 14 residues. The V gene end was trimmed by 8 bases and the J gene end by 2 bases; junction bases not matched to a gene: 6. Germline CDR1 is MNHEY and CDR2 is SMNVEV (reference sequence).

The chain links TRBV21-1 to TRBJ1-5. TRBV21-1 is a pseudogene. There are 15 residues in the CDR3. In DNA form, the CDR3 reads TGTGCCAGCAGCAAAGCGTCGCCGGGGGATCAGCCCCAGCATTTT. Translating it yields CASSKASPGDQPQHF.

The chain employs TRBV7-9 and TRBJ2-2; a possible D gene is TRBD2 (5 bases). The germline V gene has CDR1 SEHNR and CDR2 FQNEAQ (reference sequence). This CDR3 is 15 amino acids long. V was pared by 5 bases and J by 3 bases, with 13 bases between. The CDR3 bases are TGTGCCAGCAGCGACGGGAATTCATACACCGGGGAGCTGTTTTTT. It yields the protein CASSDGNSYTGELFF.